These 25 T cell receptor beta chains came from one sample sequenced in a study of cytomegalovirus exposure and HLA in healthy donors. Sequencing used immunoSEQ multiplex PCR; TCRdb keeps in-frame clones, though not all of them. This sample has about 280,000 clones; 70% to 90% occur once, and the top ten carry about 0.9%. Sequenced sample: PBMCs. The receptors derive from a woman between 18 and 30 years old in good health and CMV-seronegative.

The V and J genes are TRBV29-1 and TRBJ1-1; D gene unclear. The length of the CDR3 is 14 residues. V was cut by 4 bases and J by 0 bases, with 12 bases left in between. Per germline, CDR1 SQVTM and CDR2 ANQGSEA. The CDR3 is CSVVPGYVNTEAFF. CDR3 bases: TGCAGCGTTGTCCCAGGATACGTGAACACTGAAGCTTTCTTT.

The V call is TRBV4-1, the J call TRBJ2-1; 7 bases are shared with TRBD2. The V gene end was trimmed by 1 base and the J gene end by 8 bases; junction bases not matched to a gene: 5. Germline CDR1 MGHRA, CDR2 YSYEKL. The CDR3 loop spans 14 amino acids. The chain's CDR3 is CASSQGGGAYEQFF. For the CDR3, the DNA is TGCGCCAGCAGCCAAGGGGGGGGAGCGTATGAGCAGTTCTTC.

The chain joins TRBV15 to TRBJ2-7; D uncertain. The V and J ends lost 0 bases and 3 bases respectively, with 12 bases between them. CDR1 LNHNV and CDR2 YYDKDF come from the germline V gene (reference sequence). The CDR3 has 15 amino acids. CDR3 sequence reads: CATSRDLEPVYEQYF. CDR3 in DNA: TGTGCCACCAGCAGAGACCTAGAGCCGGTCTACGAGCAGTACTTC.

V is TRBV7-3 and J is TRBJ1-1; D possibly corresponds to TRBD1 (5 bases). V was cut by 4 bases and J by 4 bases, with 10 bases left in between. The CDR3 has 13 amino acids. Germline V gives CDR1 SGHTA, CDR2 FQGTGA. In DNA, the CDR3 is TGTGCCAGCAGCTCAGGGTTCAGCACTGAAGCTTTCTTT. Its translation: CASSSGFSTEAFF. Supplemented by reference TRBV7-3 and TRBJ1-1, the full variable domain reads GAGVSQTPSNKVTEKGKYVELRCDPISGHTALYWYRQSLGQGPEFLIYFQGTGAADDSGLPNDRFFAVRPEGSVSTLKIQRTERGDSAVYLCASSSGFSTEAFFGQGTRLTVV.

V gene TRBV28 combines with J gene TRBJ1-2; D is perhaps TRBD1 (5 bases). The germline V and J ends were trimmed by 5 bases and 7 bases, with 14 bases remaining between them. CDR3 length: 13 amino acids. The germline gives CDR1 MDHEN, CDR2 SYDVKM. This CDR3 is CASSPPRQSGYTF. CDR3 sequence (DNA): TGTGCCAGCAGTCCGCCACGACAGAGTGGCTACACCTTC.

This clone has just a few counts. The rearrangement uses TRBV28 and TRBJ2-7; 12 nucleotides align to TRBD1. The trim removed 6 bases at V and 5 bases at J, leaving 8 bases unmatched. Germline V CDR1 and CDR2: MDHEN, SYDVKM. The CDR3 runs to 15 residues. The DNA of the CDR3 is TGTGCCAGCAGAAGCCACGGGACAGGGGGCGACGAGCAGTACTTC. It translates to CASRSHGTGGDEQYF. Combining the CDR3 with reference TRBV28 and TRBJ2-7 gives the whole variable domain DVKVTQSSRYLVKRTGEKVFLECVQDMDHENMFWYRQDPGLGLRLIYFSYDVKMKEKGDIPEGYSVSREKKERFSLILESASTNQTSMYLCASRSHGTGGDEQYFGPGTRLTVT.

The chain joins TRBV6-6 to TRBJ1-1; 7 bases agree with TRBD1. The CDR3 loop spans 15 amino acids. The V gene's germline CDR1 is MNHNY and CDR2 SVGAGI (reference sequence). V was pared by 4 bases and J by 11 bases, with 16 bases of the junction left unmatched. In nucleotides, the CDR3 is TGTGCCAGCAGTTCGACCCAGGGGACAGCGATTTTGGCTTTCTTT. Amino acids: CASSSTQGTAILAFF.

The chain recombines TRBV30 with TRBJ2-3; 8 nucleotides line up with TRBD2. This CDR3 comprises 16 residues. The junction had 13 bases not matched to a gene; V was cut back by 2 bases and J by 6 bases. Germline V CDR1 and CDR2: GTSNPN, SVGIG (reference sequence). As DNA, the CDR3 is TGTGCCTGGAGTAACGGGAGGGGGGGATTGGGGGATACGCAGTATTTT. Translation gives CAWSNGRGGLGDTQYF.

This clone appeared once. The V and J genes are TRBV2 and TRBJ2-7; 9 nucleotides agree with TRBD1. V gave up 10 bases and J gave up 2 bases; unmatched junction bases: 9. From germline, CDR1 is SNHLY and CDR2 FYNNEI. The CDR3 consists of 14 residues. CDR3 nucleotide sequence: TGTGCCATCCCTCCGGGACAGGGTGCCTACGAGCAGTACTTC. Its protein product is CAIPPGQGAYEQYF.

The gene calls are TRBV15 and TRBJ1-5; 10 bases fit TRBD1. CDR1 LNHNV and CDR2 YYDKDF come from the germline V gene (reference sequence). J gave up 4 bases and V 3 bases, and 6 bases lay outside the gene matches. CDR3 length equals 16 residues. The CDR3 DNA reads as TGTGCCACCAGCAGCGCCTGGGACAGGGGAAATCAGCCCCAGCATTTT. This encodes CATSSAWDRGNQPQHF.

The V call is TRBV10-3, the J call TRBJ1-1, with a tentative D call TRBD1 (6 bases). Germline values: CDR1 ENHRY, CDR2 SYGVKD. V lost 7 bases to trimming and J lost 5 bases, with 14 bases between them. The CDR3 loop spans 13 amino acids. CDR3 amino acids: CAITPGEGTEAFF. The CDR3 DNA reads TGTGCCATCACCCCAGGGGAGGGAACTGAAGCTTTCTTT.

The chain links TRBV10-3 to TRBJ2-1; D gene unclear. CDR1 is ENHRY and CDR2 is SYGVKD in the germline V gene. Trimming took off 7 bases at V and 9 bases at J, with 4 bases between the two ends. The CDR3 is made up of 9 amino acids. The DNA for the CDR3 is TGTGCCATCACCGGTGAGCAGTTCTTC. It specifies CAITGEQFF.

The rearrangement uses TRBV5-6 and TRBJ1-5; possible D gene TRBD1, 5 bases. This CDR3 contains 16 residues. The germline V gene has CDR1 SGHDT and CDR2 YYEEEE. Trimming took off 4 bases at V and 2 bases at J, with 16 bases between the two ends. The CDR3 is CASSPWGVGRNQPQHF. CDR3 nucleotides: TGTGCCAGCAGCCCTTGGGGGGTTGGGCGCAATCAGCCCCAGCATTTT.

The chain recombines TRBV2 with TRBJ1-3; D possibly corresponds to TRBD1 (5 bases). Trimming pared 2 bases from V and 7 bases from J, leaving 9 bases between. The CDR3 loop spans 13 amino acids. CDR1 SNHLY and CDR2 FYNNEI come from the germline V gene. For the CDR3, the DNA is TGTGCCAGCAGTGAATCAAGGGGTAACACCATATATTTT. Translation: CASSESRGNTIYF.

This sequence joins TRBV19 and TRBJ2-3; a weak D match, TRBD2 (6 bases). Trimming took off 3 bases at V and 0 bases at J, with 10 bases between the two ends. The length of the CDR3 is 15 residues. The germline gives CDR1 LNHDA, CDR2 SQIVND (reference sequence). Here the CDR3 reads CASSIGTQSTDTQYF. The CDR3 DNA follows: TGTGCCAGTAGTATCGGGACTCAGAGCACAGATACGCAGTATTTT. The full variable domain, completed using reference TRBV19 and TRBJ2-3, is DGGITQSPKYLFRKEGQNVTLSCEQNLNHDAMYWYRQDPGQGLRLIYYSQIVNDFQKGDIAEGYSVSREKKESFPLTVTSAQKNPTAFYLCASSIGTQSTDTQYFGPGTRLTVL.

This chain uses TRBV5-4 with TRBJ2-7; 7 nucleotides line up with TRBD1. This CDR3 region has 13 residues. CDR1 SGHNT and CDR2 YYREEE come from the germline V gene (reference sequence). The V segment lost 7 bases and the J segment 4 bases; nucleotides outside the gene matches: 8. DNA of the CDR3: TGTGCCAGCTCGACACAGGGGTATTACGAGCAGTACTTC. This codes for CASSTQGYYEQYF.

The chain combines TRBV5-1 with TRBJ2-5, with unresolved D. Germline V lookup: CDR1 SGHRS, CDR2 YFSETQ. Trimming pared 0 bases from V and 0 bases from J, leaving 9 bases between. The CDR3 sequence is 15 residues long. Written as DNA, the CDR3 is TGCGCCAGCAGCTTGGCGGGTGGCAACCAAGAGACCCAGTACTTC. It encodes CASSLAGGNQETQYF.

The J gene is TRBJ1-5, the V gene TRBV19; maybe TRBD1 (5 bases). This CDR3 contains 15 residues. V lost 3 bases and J lost 5, with 14 bases in between. Germline-derived CDR1 and CDR2 are LNHDA and SQIVND (reference sequence). This CDR3 reads CASSMRQGAHQPQHF. The CDR3 DNA reads TGTGCCAGTAGTATGCGCCAGGGTGCTCATCAGCCCCAGCATTTT. The full variable domain, rest sourced from reference TRBV19 and TRBJ1-5, is DGGITQSPKYLFRKEGQNVTLSCEQNLNHDAMYWYRQDPGQGLRLIYYSQIVNDFQKGDIAEGYSVSREKKESFPLTVTSAQKNPTAFYLCASSMRQGAHQPQHFGDGTRLSIL.

The rearrangement uses TRBV4-3 and TRBJ2-7; tentatively, D is TRBD1 (6 bases). CDR1 and CDR2 (germline): LGHNA, YSLEER. The CDR3 contains 15 residues. The ends were cut back, 0 bases at V and 4 bases at J, with 13 bases in the middle. For the CDR3, the DNA is TGCGCCAGCAGCCAAGATTCAGGGGCCGGATACGAGCAGTACTTC. Its protein product is CASSQDSGAGYEQYF.

The chain carries TRBV10-3 and TRBJ2-2, with 14 positions matching TRBD2. The CDR3 length is 16 residues. Germline trimming cut 0 bases from V and 6 bases from J; bases unmatched to any gene: 0. In germline, CDR1 is ENHRY, CDR2 SYGVKD. CDR3 amino acids: CAISESGLAGAGELFF. The CDR3 nucleotides are TGTGCCATCAGTGAGTCGGGACTAGCGGGAGCCGGGGAGCTGTTTTTT.

The CDR3 protein is CASSARGEEKLFF. CDR3 DNA: TGTGCCAGCAGTGCTCGGGGGGAGGAAAAACTGTTTTTT. The V call is TRBV2, the J call TRBJ1-4, with a weak D call TRBD1 (5 bases). V lost 4 bases to trimming and J lost 8 bases, with 11 bases between them. This CDR3 spans 13 amino acids. CDR1 SNHLY and CDR2 FYNNEI come from the germline V gene.

This chain uses TRBV4-3 with TRBJ2-1; no clear D. V lost 4 bases, J lost 4 bases, and 8 bases lay in between. The CDR3 runs 13 residues. Germline CDR1 LGHNA, CDR2 YSLEER. This chain's CDR3 is CASSPFAYNEQFF. As DNA, the CDR3 is TGCGCCAGCAGCCCGTTTGCGTACAATGAGCAGTTCTTC.

The J gene is TRBJ1-2, the V gene TRBV10-1; D perhaps matches TRBD1 (6 bases). Trimming left V 2 bases short and J 4 bases short, with 14 bases between. Germline V CDR1 and CDR2: WNHNN, SYGVQD (reference sequence). The CDR3 sequence is 15 residues long. In DNA, the CDR3 is TGCGCCAGCAGTGAGAGGGGGGGCAGAATCTATGGCTACACCTTC. As protein: CASSERGGRIYGYTF.

The rearrangement joins TRBV6-1 to TRBJ2-7; tentatively, D is TRBD1 (6 bases). V lost 9 bases and J lost 5, with 8 bases in between. The germline V gene encodes CDR1 MNHNS and CDR2 SASEGT. This CDR3 is 10 amino acids long. The DNA for the CDR3 is TGTGCCAGTAGGGGGAACGAGCAGTACTTC. Protein: CASRGNEQYF.

The chain uses TRBV19 and TRBJ2-1, with a tentative D call TRBD2 (6 bases). The CDR3 is made up of 15 amino acids. The V gene lost 2 bases and the J gene lost 8 bases, with 16 bases spanning the gap. From germline, CDR1 is LNHDA and CDR2 SQIVND (reference sequence). The CDR3: CASSIRGLQFHEQFF. The DNA of the CDR3 is TGTGCCAGTAGTATAAGGGGACTCCAATTCCATGAGCAGTTCTTC.